This T cell receptor beta chain was captured in a study of blood T cell repertoires in COVID-19 (dated by TCRdb to 2020 to 2022). About the full investigation: Samples covering the acute and convalescent phases of COVID-19 were provided by collaborators in the United States, Italy and Spain. A freely available public database, intended as a resource for researchers studying the immune response to SARS-CoV-2, is where the repertoires were released. Where available, HLA class I and class II types were obtained from metadata supplied by the sample provider rather than from assay-based typing. The samples were drawn from the first 160 participants of the ongoing ImmuneRACE study and from 1,200 or so subjects provided by 6 global collaborators. Deeply sampled blood TCRbeta repertoires from subjects exposed to, actively infected with, or recovered from COVID-19 were included in the dataset. The material from the prospective study consisted of cDNA or gDNA derived from T cells, B-cell-depleted T cells, or PBMCs. Sample metadata almost always included a de-identified subject ID, COVID-19 status, age in years and sex.

TCRbeta CDR3 regions were amplified from genomic DNA using the immunoSEQ Assay, a bias-controlled multiplex PCR. On the authors' methods: Within the assay, amplification of reference gene primers was used to estimate how many nucleated cells each sample contained. To quantify the absolute abundance of each unique TCRbeta CDR3 rearrangement, sequence reads were collapsed and filtered. Productive Simpson clonality was computed per sample as the square root of Simpson's diversity index over productive rearrangements. Here the immuneACCESS table is served through TCRdb, limited to in-frame sequences with V and J called. Missing clones are a known gap in these copies; in checked studies unresolved V genes cover under half, and the rest lacks a known reason. The V and J calls and clone size were taken over from that table, and D and trimming were inferred from the DNA. The sample has 250,000 to 350,000 clones on record, 70% to 85% of them singletons. Jointly, the top ten make up about 1.6% of the sample.

At one collaborating source in Seattle, patients were enrolled during active infection and were followed longitudinally through the course of disease. Each collaborating institution followed its own protocols to collect whole blood in K2EDTA tubes. Collaborator samples were shipped for TCRbeta analysis as frozen whole blood, isolated PBMCs, or DNA extracted from either sample type. Points on this clone: Its binding antigen is unknown. There are no base qualities to consult, and no much larger clone falls within one base.

Inclusive of the bounding cysteine and phenylalanine, the CDR3 is 14 residues long. Here the CDR3 DNA is all that survives: 42 bases in frame from base 1. CDR1 ENHRY and CDR2 SYGVKD are derived from the germline V gene. V was cut back by 7 bases and J by 0 bases, leaving a gap of 9 bases between them. Results and caveats for the whole study, not just this receptor: The amount of clinical and demographic metadata varied by source and participant and was provided uncurated.

The sequence was collected from a human donor with COVID-19, enrolled during active disease. The donor label of this sample is uncertain. The specimen sequenced was peripheral blood. Recombination linked TRBV10-3 to TRBJ1-4, and the D gene may be TRBD1, 5 bases matching. The CDR3 has the sequence CAIKQAATNEKLFF. The nucleotide sequence reads TGTGCCATCAAACAGGCTGCAACTAATGAAAAACTGTTTTTT.